The T cell receptor (beta chain) under discussion was sequenced for a study of T cell responses to AZD1222 COVID-19 vaccine. Study-level findings and limits: When two AZD1222 doses had been given, Spike-specific TCR breadth and depth rose. Per reports, nearly half of all spike-specific TCRs target regions that are unmutated in variants.

V dropped 3 bases and J dropped 4; count of bases not matched to a gene: 10. Germline V CDR1 and CDR2: MGHRA, YSYEKL. The CDR3 runs to 19 residues. Second-dose schedules of about 4 or about 12 weeks were combined. This clone was detected only a few times. As yet, its antigen is unknown. Sequencing was performed with immunoSEQ multiplex PCR; in TCRdb, only in-frame clones are kept and a portion is missing. Among 75,000 to 90,000 clones listed, 70% to 90% were seen once. The TCR sequence derives from an adult who received the AZD1222 COVID-19 vaccine. This chain joins TRBV4-1 and TRBJ2-1; 15 bases agree with TRBD2. The sequencing used peripheral blood, collected 28 days after the second AZD1222 dose. The CDR3 region is CASSHLGLAGGRFYNEQFF. In DNA, the CDR3 is TGCGCCAGCAGCCACCTGGGACTAGCGGGAGGTCGTTTTTACAATGAGCAGTTCTTC.